The 14 T cell receptor beta chains reported below all come from one sample, sequenced in a study of T cell changes during pregnancy in multiple sclerosis (dated by TCRdb to the late 2010s). The library came from the immunoSEQ multiplex PCR assay. In its TCRdb copy, this immuneACCESS table keeps in-frame sequences only and misses some clones. Where compared with another copy, unresolved V genes explain less than half of these, and the others have no known cause. A total of about 33,000 clones appear in this sample, 91% of them only once. Jointly, the top ten make up around 2.8% of the sample. The sample in question was CD4+ T cells from peripheral blood mononuclear cells, obtained in the third trimester of pregnancy. The receptor set was obtained from a female donor in good health, enrolled as a control in a pregnancy study.

The gene calls are TRBV5-5 and TRBJ1-6; D is ambiguous. Per the germline V gene, CDR1 is SGHKS and CDR2 is YYEKEE (reference sequence). The CDR3 spans 12 residues. The ends were cut back, 2 bases at V and 8 bases at J, with 5 bases in the middle. The CDR3 reads CASSFFDSPLHF. CDR3 in DNA: TGTGCCAGCAGCTTTTTCGATTCACCCCTCCACTTT.

The genes are TRBV5-4 and TRBJ2-2, with D maybe TRBD2 (7 bases). Germline CDR1 reads SGHNT; CDR2 reads YYREEE (reference sequence). The CDR3 has 18 residues. Trimming took off 0 bases at V and 5 bases at J, with 20 bases between the two ends. CDR3 protein: CASSLAGGGQIRTGELFF. CDR3 coding DNA: TGTGCCAGCAGCTTGGCTGGGGGGGGGCAGATTCGGACCGGGGAGCTGTTTTTT.

This chain links TRBV28 with TRBJ1-1; tentatively, D is TRBD1 (6 bases). There are 14 residues in the CDR3. Germline CDR1 MDHEN, CDR2 SYDVKM. Trimming left V 5 bases short and J 0 bases short, with 10 bases between. The CDR3 bases are TGTGCCAGCAGTGAGGGGGTCATGAACACTGAAGCTTTCTTT. It yields the protein CASSEGVMNTEAFF. Full variable domain (outside the CDR3, taken from reference TRBV28 and TRBJ1-1): DVKVTQSSRYLVKRTGEKVFLECVQDMDHENMFWYRQDPGLGLRLIYFSYDVKMKEKGDIPEGYSVSREKKERFSLILESASTNQTSMYLCASSEGVMNTEAFFGQGTRLTVV.

The genes are TRBV6-4 and TRBJ1-4; D is undetermined. V lost 2 bases, J lost 2 bases, and 9 bases lay in between. Looked up from germline, CDR1 is MRHNA and CDR2 is SNTAGT. The CDR3 extends over 15 amino acids. CDR3 in amino acids: CASSDAGGTNEKLFF. CDR3 sequence (DNA): TGTGCCAGCAGTGACGCCGGAGGGACTAATGAAAAACTGTTTTTT.

V gene TRBV11-3 combines with J gene TRBJ2-2; no reliable D call. This CDR3 is 14 amino acids long. CDR1 SGHNT and CDR2 YENEEA come from the germline V gene. Trimming took 6 bases from V and 2 from J, leaving 10 bases between them. CDR3 DNA: TGTGCCAGCAGGTTCGAGAGTAACACCGGGGAGCTGTTTTTT. Its translation is CASRFESNTGELFF.

V and J are TRBV7-2 and TRBJ2-7; 8 nucleotides agree with TRBD2. The V and J ends lost 3 bases and 2 bases, in that order; junction bases with no gene match: 3. The germline CDR1 and CDR2 sequences are SGHTA and FQGNSA. The CDR3 runs 14 residues. CDR3 coding DNA: TGTGCCAGCAGCTTTACTAGCGGTCCCTACGAGCAGTACTTC. It codes for CASSFTSGPYEQYF.

This chain uses TRBV7-9 with TRBJ2-2, with 9 bases fitting TRBD2. The germline gives CDR1 SEHNR, CDR2 FQNEAQ (reference sequence). The CDR3 extends over 16 amino acids. J was trimmed by 3 bases and V by 1 base; bases with no gene match: 3. In nucleotides, the CDR3 is TGTGCCAGCAGCTTAGAGGGACTAGCAGACACCGGGGAGCTGTTTTTT. Protein sequence: CASSLEGLADTGELFF.

The rearrangement joins TRBV5-4 to TRBJ2-1; TRBD2 matches at 10 bases. V was pared by 2 bases and J by 6 bases, with 5 bases of the junction left unmatched. CDR1 is SGHNT, CDR2 YYREEE, per germline (reference sequence). The CDR3 covers 15 residues. This CDR3 reads CASSFGLAVANEQFF. The CDR3 DNA sequence: TGTGCCAGCAGCTTCGGACTAGCGGTGGCCAATGAGCAGTTCTTC.

The chain combines TRBV7-2 with TRBJ2-3, with 12 bases identical to TRBD2. Germline CDR1 SGHTA, CDR2 FQGNSA. The CDR3 totals 15 residues. Losses at the gene ends were 6 bases for V and 2 bases for J; bases not matched to a gene: 3. CDR3 DNA: TGTGCCAGCAGTCGACTAGCGGGGGACACAGATACGCAGTATTTT. Protein: CASSRLAGDTDTQYF.

The chain has TRBV10-3 and TRBJ1-1; 7 bases align to TRBD1. Germline V CDR1 and CDR2: ENHRY, SYGVKD. This CDR3 is built from 14 residues. V lost 6 bases to trimming and J lost 0 bases; unmatched junction nucleotides: 4. The CDR3 sequence: CAISPGQLNTEAFF. CDR3 in DNA: TGTGCCATCAGCCCGGGACAGCTGAACACTGAAGCTTTCTTT.

J is TRBJ2-6 and V is TRBV7-8, with D possibly matching TRBD1 (5 bases). Germline assignment: CDR1 SGHVS and CDR2 FQNEAQ. The ends were cut back, 3 bases at V and 0 bases at J, with 6 bases in the middle. The CDR3 is 15 residues long. CDR3 nucleotides: TGTGCCAGCAGCTTTGGGGCCTCTGGGGCCAACGTCCTGACTTTC. Amino acids: CASSFGASGANVLTF.

This chain uses TRBV25-1 with TRBJ1-1; 9 positions match TRBD1. CDR1 and CDR2 (germline): MGHDK, SYGVNS. The J segment lost 5 bases and the V segment lost 5 bases, leaving 6 bases of the junction unmatched. CDR3 size: 14 residues. The CDR3 coding sequence is TGTGCCAGCAGTCACCAACAGGGGGCTACTGAAGCTTTCTTT. It specifies CASSHQQGATEAFF.

This chain connects TRBV7-7 to TRBJ2-5; TRBD1 matches 9 bases. The CDR3 extends over 14 amino acids. CDR1 SSHAT and CDR2 FNYEAQ come from the germline V gene (reference sequence). The J segment lost 5 bases and the V segment lost 4 bases, leaving 5 bases of the junction unmatched. The CDR3 loop reads CASSYRGHGETQYF. The CDR3 nucleotides are TGTGCCAGCAGCTACAGGGGGCATGGGGAGACCCAGTACTTC.

This chain uses TRBV11-1 with TRBJ2-1; 11 bases are shared with TRBD2. With V trimmed by 5 bases and J by 4 bases, 7 bases remained unmatched. The germline gives CDR1 SGHAT, CDR2 FQDESV (reference sequence). The CDR3 runs to 16 residues. The CDR3 region is CASSLTGTSGYNEQFF. CDR3 nucleotide sequence: TGTGCCAGCAGCCTCACCGGGACTAGCGGATACAATGAGCAGTTCTTC. Full variable domain (outside the CDR3, taken from reference TRBV11-1 and TRBJ2-1): EAEVAQSPRYKITEKSQAVAFWCDPISGHATLYWYRQILGQGPELLVQFQDESVVDDSQLPKDRFSAERLKGVDSTLKIQPAELGDSAMYLCASSLTGTSGYNEQFFGPGTRLTVL.